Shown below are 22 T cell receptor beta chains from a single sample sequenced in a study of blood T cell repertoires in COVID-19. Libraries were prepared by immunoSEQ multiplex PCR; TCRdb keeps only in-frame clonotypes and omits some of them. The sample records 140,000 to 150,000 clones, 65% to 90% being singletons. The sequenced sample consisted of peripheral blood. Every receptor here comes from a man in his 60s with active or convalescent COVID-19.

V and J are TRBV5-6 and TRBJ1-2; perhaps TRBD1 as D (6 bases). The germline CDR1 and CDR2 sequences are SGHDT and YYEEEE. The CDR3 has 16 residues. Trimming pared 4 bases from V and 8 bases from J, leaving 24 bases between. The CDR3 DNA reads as TGTGCCAGCAGCCTGGGGGCGGGGGCTGGTTATCGGGGCTACACCTTC. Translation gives CASSLGAGAGYRGYTF.

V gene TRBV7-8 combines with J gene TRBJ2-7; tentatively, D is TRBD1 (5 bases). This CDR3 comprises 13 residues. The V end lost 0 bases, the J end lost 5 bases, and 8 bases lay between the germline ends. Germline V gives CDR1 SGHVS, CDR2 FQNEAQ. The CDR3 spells CASSLALGDEQYV. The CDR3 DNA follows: TGTGCCAGCAGCTTAGCTCTAGGGGACGAGCAGTACGTC.

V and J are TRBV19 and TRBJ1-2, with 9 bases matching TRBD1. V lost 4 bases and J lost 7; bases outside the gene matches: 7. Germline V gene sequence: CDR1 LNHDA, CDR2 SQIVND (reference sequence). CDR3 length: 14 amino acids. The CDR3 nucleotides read TGTGCCAGTAGTAGAGGGGACAGGGTTAGTGGCTACACCTTC. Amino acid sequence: CASSRGDRVSGYTF.

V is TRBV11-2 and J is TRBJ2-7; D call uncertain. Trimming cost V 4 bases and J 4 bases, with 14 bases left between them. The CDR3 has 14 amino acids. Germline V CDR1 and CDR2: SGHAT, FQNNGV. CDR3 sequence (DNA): TGTGCCAGCAGCTGGTCGGTGGGCCGTTACGAGCAGTACGTC. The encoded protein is CASSWSVGRYEQYV.

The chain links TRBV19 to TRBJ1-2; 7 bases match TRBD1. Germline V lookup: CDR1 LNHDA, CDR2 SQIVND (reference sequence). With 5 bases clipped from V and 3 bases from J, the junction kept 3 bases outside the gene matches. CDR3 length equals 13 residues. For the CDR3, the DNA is TGTGCCAGTAGTGACACAGGGGACTATGGCTACACCTTC. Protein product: CASSDTGDYGYTF.

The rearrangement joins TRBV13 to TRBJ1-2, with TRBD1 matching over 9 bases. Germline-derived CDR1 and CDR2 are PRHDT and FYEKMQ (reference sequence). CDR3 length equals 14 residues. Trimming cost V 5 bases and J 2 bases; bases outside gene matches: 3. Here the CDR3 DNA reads TGTGCCAGCAGCACAGGGGGCAGGAACTATGGCTACACCTTC. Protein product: CASSTGGRNYGYTF.

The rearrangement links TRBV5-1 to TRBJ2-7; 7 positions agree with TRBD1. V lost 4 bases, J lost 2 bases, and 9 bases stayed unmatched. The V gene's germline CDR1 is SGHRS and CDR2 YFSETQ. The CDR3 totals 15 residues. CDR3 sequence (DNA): TGCGCCAGCAGCCCCATGACAGGGAGAGCCTACGAGCAGTACTTC. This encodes CASSPMTGRAYEQYF. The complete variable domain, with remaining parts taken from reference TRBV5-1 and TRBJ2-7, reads KAGVTQTPRYLIKTRGQQVTLSCSPISGHRSVSWYQQTPGQGLQFLFEYFSETQRNKGNFPGRFSGRQFSNSRSEMNVSTLELGDSALYLCASSPMTGRAYEQYFGPGTRLTVT.

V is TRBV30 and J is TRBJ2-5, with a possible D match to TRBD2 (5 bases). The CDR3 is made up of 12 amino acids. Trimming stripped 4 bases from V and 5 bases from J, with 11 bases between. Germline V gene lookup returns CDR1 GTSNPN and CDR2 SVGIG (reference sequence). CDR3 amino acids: CAWTTSFETQYF. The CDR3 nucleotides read TGTGCCTGGACTACTAGTTTTGAGACCCAGTACTTC.

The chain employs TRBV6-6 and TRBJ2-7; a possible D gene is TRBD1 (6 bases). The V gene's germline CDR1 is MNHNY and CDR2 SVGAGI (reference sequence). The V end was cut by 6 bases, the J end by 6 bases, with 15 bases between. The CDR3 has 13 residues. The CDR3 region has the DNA TGTGCCAGCAGACCCTCAGGGGTTGGCGAGCAGTACGTC. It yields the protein CASRPSGVGEQYV.

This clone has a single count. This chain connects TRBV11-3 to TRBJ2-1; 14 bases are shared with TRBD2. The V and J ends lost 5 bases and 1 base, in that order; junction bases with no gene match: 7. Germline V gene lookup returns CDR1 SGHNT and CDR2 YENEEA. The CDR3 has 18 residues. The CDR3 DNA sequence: TGTGCCAGCAGCCCAGGGACTAGCGGGAGATCATCCTACAATGAGCAGTTCTTC. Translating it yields CASSPGTSGRSSYNEQFF.

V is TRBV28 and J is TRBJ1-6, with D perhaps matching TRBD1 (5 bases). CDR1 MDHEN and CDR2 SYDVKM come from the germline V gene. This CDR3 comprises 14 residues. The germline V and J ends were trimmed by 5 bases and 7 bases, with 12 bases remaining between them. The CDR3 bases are TGTGCCAGCAGTCAACAGGCGCTCAATTCACCCCTCCACTTT. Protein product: CASSQQALNSPLHF.

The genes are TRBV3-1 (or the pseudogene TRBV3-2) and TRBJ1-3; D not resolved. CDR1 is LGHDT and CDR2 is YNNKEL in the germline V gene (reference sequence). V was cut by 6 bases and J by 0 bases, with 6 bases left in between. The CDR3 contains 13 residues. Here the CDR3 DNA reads TGTGCCAGCAGAGTCAGCTCTGGAAACACCATATATTTT. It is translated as CASRVSSGNTIYF.

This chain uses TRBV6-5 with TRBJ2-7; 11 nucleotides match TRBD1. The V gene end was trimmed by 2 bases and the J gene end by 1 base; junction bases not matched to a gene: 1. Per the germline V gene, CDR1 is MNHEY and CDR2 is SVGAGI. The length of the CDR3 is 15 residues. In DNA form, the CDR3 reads TGTGCCAGCAGTTACGGGACAGGGGGGTCCTACGAGCAGTACTTC. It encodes CASSYGTGGSYEQYF.

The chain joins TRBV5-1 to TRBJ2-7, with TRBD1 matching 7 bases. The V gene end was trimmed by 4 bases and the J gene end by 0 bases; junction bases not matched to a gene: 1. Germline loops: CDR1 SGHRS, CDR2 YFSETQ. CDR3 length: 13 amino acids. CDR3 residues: CASSGDSSYEQYF. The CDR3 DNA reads TGCGCCAGCAGCGGGGACAGCTCCTACGAGCAGTACTTC. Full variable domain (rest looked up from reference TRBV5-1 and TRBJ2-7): KAGVTQTPRYLIKTRGQQVTLSCSPISGHRSVSWYQQTPGQGLQFLFEYFSETQRNKGNFPGRFSGRQFSNSRSEMNVSTLELGDSALYLCASSGDSSYEQYFGPGTRLTVT.

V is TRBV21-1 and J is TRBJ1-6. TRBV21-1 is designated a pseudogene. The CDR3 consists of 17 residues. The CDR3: CASSNHLWLAYNSPLHF. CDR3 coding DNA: TGTGCCAGCAGCAATCATTTATGGTTAGCCTATAATTCACCCCTCCACTTT.

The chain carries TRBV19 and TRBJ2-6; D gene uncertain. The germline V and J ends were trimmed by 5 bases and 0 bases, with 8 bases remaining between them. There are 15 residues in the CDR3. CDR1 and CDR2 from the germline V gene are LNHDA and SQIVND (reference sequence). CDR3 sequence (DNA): TGTGCCAGTAGTCCCACGGTCTCTGGGGCCAACGTCCTGACTTTC. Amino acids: CASSPTVSGANVLTF.

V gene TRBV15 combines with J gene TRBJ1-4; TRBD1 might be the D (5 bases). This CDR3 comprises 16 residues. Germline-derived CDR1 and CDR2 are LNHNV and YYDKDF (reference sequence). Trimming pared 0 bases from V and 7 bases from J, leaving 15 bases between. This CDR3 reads CATSRDPAYRGEKLFF. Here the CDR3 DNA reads TGTGCCACCAGCAGAGATCCCGCCTATAGGGGTGAAAAACTGTTTTTT.

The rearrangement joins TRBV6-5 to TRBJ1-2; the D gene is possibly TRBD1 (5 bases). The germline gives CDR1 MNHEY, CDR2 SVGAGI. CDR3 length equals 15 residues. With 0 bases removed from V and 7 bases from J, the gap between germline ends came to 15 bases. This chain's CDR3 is CASSYSGRASSGYTF. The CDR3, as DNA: TGTGCCAGCAGTTACTCGGGCAGGGCTTCAAGTGGCTACACCTTC.

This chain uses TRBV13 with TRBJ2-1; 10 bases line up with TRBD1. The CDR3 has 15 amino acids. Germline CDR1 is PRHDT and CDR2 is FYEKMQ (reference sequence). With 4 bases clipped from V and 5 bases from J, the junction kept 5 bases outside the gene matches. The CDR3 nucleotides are TGTGCCAGCAGCTCAAGGGACAGGGGCGACAATGAGCAGTTCTTC. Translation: CASSSRDRGDNEQFF.

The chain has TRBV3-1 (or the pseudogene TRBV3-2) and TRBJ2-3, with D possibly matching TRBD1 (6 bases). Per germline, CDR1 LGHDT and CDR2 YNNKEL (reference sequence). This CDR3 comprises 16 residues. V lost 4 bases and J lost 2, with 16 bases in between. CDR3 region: CASSRGRETSTDTQYF. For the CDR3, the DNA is TGTGCCAGCAGCCGGGGGCGCGAAACATCCACAGATACGCAGTATTTT.

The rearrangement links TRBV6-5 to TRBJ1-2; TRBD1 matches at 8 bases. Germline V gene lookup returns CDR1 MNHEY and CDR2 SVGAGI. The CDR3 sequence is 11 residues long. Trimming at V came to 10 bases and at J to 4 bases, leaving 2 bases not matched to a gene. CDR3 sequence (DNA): TGTGCCACAGGGGGCGGCTATGGCTACACCTTC. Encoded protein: CATGGGYGYTF.

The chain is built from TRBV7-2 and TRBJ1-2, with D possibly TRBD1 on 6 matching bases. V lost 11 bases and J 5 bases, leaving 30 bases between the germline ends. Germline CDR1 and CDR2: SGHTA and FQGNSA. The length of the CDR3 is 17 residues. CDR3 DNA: TGTGCCCACCCAACCCCGGGGACACCTCGAAATATATATGGCTACACCTTC. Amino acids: CAHPTPGTPRNIYGYTF.